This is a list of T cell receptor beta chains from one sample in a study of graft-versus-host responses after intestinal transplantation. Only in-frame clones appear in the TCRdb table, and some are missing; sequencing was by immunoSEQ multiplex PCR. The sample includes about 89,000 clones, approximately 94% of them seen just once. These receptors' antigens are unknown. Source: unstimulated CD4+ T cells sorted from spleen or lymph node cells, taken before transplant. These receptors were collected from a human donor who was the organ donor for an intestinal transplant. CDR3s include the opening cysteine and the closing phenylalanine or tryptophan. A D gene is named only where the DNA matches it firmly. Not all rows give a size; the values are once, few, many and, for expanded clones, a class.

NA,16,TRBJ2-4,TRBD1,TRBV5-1,TGCGCCAGCAGCCTCACAGGGGGACTAGCCAAAAACATTCAGTACTTC,CASSLTGGLAKNIQYF
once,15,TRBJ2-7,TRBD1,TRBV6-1,TGTGCCAGCCGAGGACAGGGTGCCCTGTACTACGAGCAGTACTTC,CASRGQGALYYEQYF
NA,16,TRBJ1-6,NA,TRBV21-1,TGTGCCAGCAGGGAAGGACAGGTCGCCTATAATTCACCCCTCCACTTT,CASREGQVAYNSPLHF
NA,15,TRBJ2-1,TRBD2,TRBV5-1,TGCGCCAGCAGCTTTCTAGCGGGGGGTAACAATGAGCAGTTCTTC,CASSFLAGGNNEQFF
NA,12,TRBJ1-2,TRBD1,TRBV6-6,TGTGCCAGCCGACAGGGAAACTATGGCTACACCTTC,CASRQGNYGYTF
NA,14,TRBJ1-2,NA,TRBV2,TGTGCCAGCGGCCTGGGACAACTTAACTATGGCTACACCTTC,CASGLGQLNYGYTF
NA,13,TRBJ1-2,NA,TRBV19,TGTGCCAGTAGTATACAGGGCGCAGGTGGCTACACCTTC,CASSIQGAGGYTF
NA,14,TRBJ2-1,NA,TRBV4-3,TGCGCCAGCAGCCAAGATGCGGCGTGGAGGGCCCAGTTCTTC,CASSQDAAWRAQFF
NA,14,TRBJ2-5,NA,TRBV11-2,TGTGCCAGCAGCTACCAGACTGACCAAGAGACCCAGTACTTC,CASSYQTDQETQYF
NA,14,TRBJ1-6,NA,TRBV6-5,TGTGCCAGCAGGATCCGAGGCACCGGTTCACCCCTCCACTTT,CASRIRGTGSPLHF
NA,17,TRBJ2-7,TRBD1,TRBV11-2,TGTGCCAGCAGCTTTAGGACAGGCGATGTGAGCTCCTACGAGCAGTACTTC,CASSFRTGDVSSYEQYF
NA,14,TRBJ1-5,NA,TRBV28,TGTGCCAGCAGGCCCACTCAAGTTAATCAGCCCCAGCATTTT,CASRPTQVNQPQHF
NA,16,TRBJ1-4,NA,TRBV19,TGTGCCAGTTCTCTTGCCACGTACAGAATTAATGAAAAACTGTTTTTT,CASSLATYRINEKLFF
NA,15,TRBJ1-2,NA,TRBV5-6,TGTGCCAGCAGCTTGTACGGCAGGGAAGGGTATGGCTACACCTTC,CASSLYGREGYGYTF
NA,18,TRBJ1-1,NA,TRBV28,TGTGCCAGCAGTTTCACCGGGACTCGTAGTCGTATTAGCACTGAAGCTTTCTTT,CASSFTGTRSRISTEAFF
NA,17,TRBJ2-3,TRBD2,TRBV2,TGTGCCAGCAGCACGAAAGGGAGACTAGCGGGGTATGATACGCAGTATTTT,CASSTKGRLAGYDTQYF
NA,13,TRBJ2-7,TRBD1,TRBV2,TGTGCCAGCATGGGACAGGGTCGATCCGAGCAGTACTTC,CASMGQGRSEQYF
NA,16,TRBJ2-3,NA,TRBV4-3,TGCGCCAGCAGCCAAGATCGAACAGGAACCACAGATACGCAGTATTTT,CASSQDRTGTTDTQYF
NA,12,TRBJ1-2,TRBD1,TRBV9,TGTGCCAGCAGCGCAGGGGGTTATGGCTACACCTTC,CASSAGGYGYTF
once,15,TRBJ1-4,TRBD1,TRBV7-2,TGTGCCAGCAGCTCCCAACAGGGGCCAGGGGAAAAACTGTTTTTT,CASSSQQGPGEKLFF